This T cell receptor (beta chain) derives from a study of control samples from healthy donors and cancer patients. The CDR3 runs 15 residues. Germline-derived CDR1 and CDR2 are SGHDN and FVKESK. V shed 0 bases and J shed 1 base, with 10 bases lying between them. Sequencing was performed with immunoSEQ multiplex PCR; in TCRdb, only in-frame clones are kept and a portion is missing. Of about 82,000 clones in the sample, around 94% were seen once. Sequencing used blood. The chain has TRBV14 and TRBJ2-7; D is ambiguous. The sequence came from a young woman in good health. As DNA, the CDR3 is TGTGCCAGCAGCCAAGATATAAAGGATTCCTACGAGCAGTACTTC. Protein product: CASSQDIKDSYEQYF.